Below, 9 T cell receptor beta chains from the same sample are listed, as sequenced in a study of molecular identifiers for immune sequencing clone quantification. Each CDR3 protein gets one entry after TCRdb re-called the PCR reads with MiXCR. The sample lists tens of thousands of distinct CDR3 sequences; about 19% were seen once. The sample taken for sequencing was naive CD8+ T cells from blood, with Jurkat cell RNA spiked in. Specified subset: FACS-sorted CD8+CD4-CCR7+CD45RA+ naive T cells. These receptors were collected from a human donor in good health. Some libraries in this study had Jurkat cell RNA spiked in.

A note on this clonotype: It may be a read error: a sequence one base away is much more abundant. CDR3 sequence: CASSQDPRTYSEQFF. The CDR3, as DNA: TGCGCCAGCAGCCAAGATCCTAGGACCTACAGTGAGCAGTTCTTC. The V and J genes are TRBV4-1 and TRBJ2-1, with no clear D. There are 15 residues in the CDR3. The germline V gene has CDR1 MGHRA and CDR2 YSYEKL.

This clonotype is judged medium-sized (0.01 to 0.1%). J is TRBJ2-3 and V is TRBV6-5; tentative D call: TRBD2 (7 bases). This CDR3 is 18 amino acids long. CDR1 and CDR2 (germline): MNHEY, SVGAGI. Trimming took off 5 bases at V and 1 base at J, with 22 bases between the two ends. The CDR3 sequence: CASSETSWGGGRTDTQYF. In nucleotides, the CDR3 is TGTGCCAGCAGTGAAACGTCCTGGGGGGGCGGGCGCACAGATACGCAGTATTTT.

This clonotype came up many times. This chain connects TRBV6-2 or TRBV6-3 to TRBJ2-3; TRBD1 matches at 8 bases. This CDR3 is built from 14 residues. Germline V gene lookup returns CDR1 MNHEY and CDR2 SVGEGT. V shed 6 bases, J shed 4 bases, and the junction held 6 bases outside the gene matches. The CDR3 sequence: CASSPGGRPDTQYF. The CDR3 DNA is TGTGCCAGCAGCCCAGGGGGCAGGCCAGATACGCAGTATTTT.

Points on this clonotype: Just one base apart from a much larger clone, this may be a read error. This chain uses TRBV13 with TRBJ2-3; D might be TRBD2 (7 bases). Germline V CDR1 and CDR2: PRHDT, FYEKMQ (reference sequence). There are 17 residues in the CDR3. The CDR3 loop reads CASSLESGTPGTDTQSF. The CDR3 DNA reads TGTGCCAGCAGCTTAGAGAGCGGGACACCAGGCACAGATACGCAGTCTTTT. The entire variable domain, with the rest obtained from reference TRBV13 and TRBJ2-3, is as follows: AAGVIQSPRHLIKEKRETATLKCYPIPRHDTVYWYQQGPGQDPQFLISFYEKMQSDKGSIPDRFSAQQFSDYHSELNMSSLELGDSALYFCASSLESGTPGTDTQSFGPGTRLTVL.

This clonotype appeared many times. The chain uses TRBV5-6 and TRBJ1-5, with D hard to call. Trimming took 0 bases from V and 2 from J, leaving 3 bases between them. The CDR3 has 13 residues. Germline CDR1 reads SGHDT; CDR2 reads YYEEEE. The CDR3 DNA reads TGTGCCAGCAGCTTGGACGGCAATCAGCCCCAGCATTTT. Protein: CASSLDGNQPQHF.

The V gene is TRBV28, the J gene TRBJ1-6; D is unclear. CDR1 and CDR2 from the germline V gene are MDHEN and SYDVKM. The CDR3 sequence is 12 residues long. The V and J ends lost 5 bases and 7 bases respectively, with 6 bases between them. The CDR3 here is CASSRTNSPLHF. The DNA for the CDR3 is TGTGCCAGCAGTCGAACCAATTCACCCCTCCACTTT.

This clonotype was picked up many times. CDR3 bases: TGTGCCAGCAGTGAAATTCTGGGGGCTGGAGATACGCAGTATTTT. It yields the protein CASSEILGAGDTQYF. The chain links TRBV2 to TRBJ2-3; D might be TRBD1 (6 bases). Trimming removed 2 bases from V and 5 bases from J, with 14 bases in between. The CDR3 is 15 amino acids. Germline values: CDR1 SNHLY, CDR2 FYNNEI.

This clonotype was observed many times. J is TRBJ1-6 and V is TRBV19; possibly TRBD1 for D (5 bases). CDR1 is LNHDA and CDR2 is SQIVND in the germline V gene (reference sequence). The V and J ends lost 0 bases and 8 bases respectively, with 11 bases between them. The CDR3 totals 15 residues. CDR3 coding DNA: TGTGCCAGTAGTATAGATGGGGCCGATCATTCACCCCTCCACTTT. Its protein product is CASSIDGADHSPLHF.

The sample holds many counts of this clonotype. The V and J genes are TRBV5-3 and TRBJ1-1, with D possibly TRBD1 on 5 matching bases. TRBV5-3 counts as an open reading frame of uncertain function. The CDR3 spans 14 residues. V was pared by 4 bases and J by 2 bases, with 12 bases between. DNA for the CDR3: TGTGCCAGAAGCCCCGGGACCGTTAACACTGAAGCTTTCTTT. Translation: CARSPGTVNTEAFF.